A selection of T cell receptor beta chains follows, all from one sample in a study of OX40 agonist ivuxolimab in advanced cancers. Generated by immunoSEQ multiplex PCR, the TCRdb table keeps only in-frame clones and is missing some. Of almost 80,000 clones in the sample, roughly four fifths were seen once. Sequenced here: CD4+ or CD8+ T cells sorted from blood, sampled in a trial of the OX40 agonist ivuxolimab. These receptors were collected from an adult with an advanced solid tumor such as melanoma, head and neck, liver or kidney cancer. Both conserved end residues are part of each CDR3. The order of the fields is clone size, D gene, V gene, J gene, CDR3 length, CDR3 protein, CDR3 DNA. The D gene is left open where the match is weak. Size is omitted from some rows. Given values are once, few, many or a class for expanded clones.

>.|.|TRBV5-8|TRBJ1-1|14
CASSLVVRNTEAFF
TGTGCCAGCAGCTTGGTCGTCAGGAACACTGAAGCTTTCTTT
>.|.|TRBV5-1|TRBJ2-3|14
CASSPGSVADTQYF
TGCGCCAGCAGCCCCGGCTCGGTTGCAGATACGCAGTATTTT
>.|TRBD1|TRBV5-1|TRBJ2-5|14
CASSSTGVQETQYF
TGCGCCAGCAGCTCCACAGGGGTCCAAGAGACCCAGTACTTC
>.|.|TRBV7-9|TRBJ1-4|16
CASSLALRTQSEKLFF
TGTGCCAGCAGCTTAGCCCTTAGGACACAGAGTGAAAAACTGTTTTTT
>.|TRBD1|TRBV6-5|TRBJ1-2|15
CASRRQGESFYGYTF
TGTGCCAGCAGAAGACAGGGAGAGAGCTTCTATGGCTACACCTTC
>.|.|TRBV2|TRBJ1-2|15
CASRLRERFDYGYTF
TGTGCCAGCAGATTGAGGGAAAGATTTGACTATGGCTACACCTTC
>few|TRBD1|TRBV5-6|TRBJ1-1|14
CASSRGTAYTEAFF
TGTGCCAGCAGCCGTGGGACAGCTTACACTGAAGCTTTCTTT
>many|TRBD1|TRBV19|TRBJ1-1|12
CASAPDRGVAFF
TGTGCCAGTGCCCCGGACAGGGGTGTAGCTTTCTTT
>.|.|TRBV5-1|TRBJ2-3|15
CASSYGRPGANTQYF
TGCGCCAGCAGCTACGGGAGGCCGGGGGCAAATACGCAGTATTTT
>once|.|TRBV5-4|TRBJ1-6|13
CASSLDGPTALHF
TGTGCCAGCAGCTTGGATGGGCCGACAGCCCTCCACTTT
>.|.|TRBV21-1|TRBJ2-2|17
CASSTRDRDNNTGELFF
TGTGCCAGCAGCACGAGAGACCGGGACAACAACACCGGGGAGCTGTTTTTT
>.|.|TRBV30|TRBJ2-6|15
CAWIQVSSGANVLTF
TGTGCCTGGATACAGGTATCTTCTGGGGCCAACGTCCTGACTTTC
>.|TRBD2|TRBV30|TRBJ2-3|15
CAWSGTSGLTDTQYF
TGTGCCTGGAGTGGGACTAGCGGCCTCACAGATACGCAGTATTTT
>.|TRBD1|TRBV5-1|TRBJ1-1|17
CASSLRQGASLNTEAFF
TGCGCCAGCAGCCTCCGACAGGGGGCGAGTTTGAACACTGAAGCTTTCTTT
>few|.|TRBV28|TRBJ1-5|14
CASLTGSPKKPQHF
TGTGCCAGCTTGACCGGGTCCCCAAAGAAGCCCCAGCATTTT
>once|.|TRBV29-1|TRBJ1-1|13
CSVELDLNTEAFF
TGCAGCGTTGAACTGGACTTGAACACTGAAGCTTTCTTT
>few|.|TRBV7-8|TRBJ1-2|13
CASSLEINYGYTF
TGTGCCAGCAGCTTAGAGATAAACTATGGCTACACCTTC
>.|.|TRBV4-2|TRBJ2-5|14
CASSQDGPRETQYF
TGTGCCAGCAGCCAAGACGGGCCGCGGGAGACCCAGTACTTC
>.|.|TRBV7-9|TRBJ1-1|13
CASSSGKNTEAFF
TGTGCCAGCAGCTCCGGGAAGAACACTGAAGCTTTCTTT
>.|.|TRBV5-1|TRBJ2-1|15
CASSSSGSPRDEQFF
TGCGCCAGCAGCTCGTCGGGGTCCCCGAGGGATGAGCAGTTCTTC
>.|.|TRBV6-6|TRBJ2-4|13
CASAIGAKNIQYF
TGTGCCAGCGCAATAGGGGCCAAAAACATTCAGTACTTC
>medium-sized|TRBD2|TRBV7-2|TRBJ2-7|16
CASSLRASGRSYEQYF
TGTGCCAGCAGCCTCCGAGCTAGCGGGCGCTCCTACGAGCAGTACTTC
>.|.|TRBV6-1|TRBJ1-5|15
CASSEGRVGNQPQHF
TGTGCCAGCAGCGAAGGCAGGGTTGGCAATCAGCCCCAGCATTTT
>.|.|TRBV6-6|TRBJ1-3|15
CASSPQGHSGNTIYF
TGTGCCAGCAGTCCCCAGGGGCACTCTGGAAACACCATATATTTT
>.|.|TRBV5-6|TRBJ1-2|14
CASTIRVAYYGYTF
TGTGCCAGCACGATTCGGGTTGCGTACTATGGCTACACCTTC
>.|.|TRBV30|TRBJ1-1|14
CAWSAAGTYTEAFF
TGTGCCTGGAGTGCCGCAGGGACCTACACTGAAGCTTTCTTT
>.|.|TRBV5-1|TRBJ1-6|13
CASGATEYSPLHF
TGCGCCAGCGGGGCGACAGAGTATTCACCCCTCCACTTT
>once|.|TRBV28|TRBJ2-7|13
CASRPPGGYEQYF
TGTGCCAGCAGACCCCCGGGCGGCTACGAGCAGTACTTC
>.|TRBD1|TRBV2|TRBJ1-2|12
CAGSRDSYGYTF
TGTGCCGGAAGCCGGGACAGCTATGGCTACACCTTC